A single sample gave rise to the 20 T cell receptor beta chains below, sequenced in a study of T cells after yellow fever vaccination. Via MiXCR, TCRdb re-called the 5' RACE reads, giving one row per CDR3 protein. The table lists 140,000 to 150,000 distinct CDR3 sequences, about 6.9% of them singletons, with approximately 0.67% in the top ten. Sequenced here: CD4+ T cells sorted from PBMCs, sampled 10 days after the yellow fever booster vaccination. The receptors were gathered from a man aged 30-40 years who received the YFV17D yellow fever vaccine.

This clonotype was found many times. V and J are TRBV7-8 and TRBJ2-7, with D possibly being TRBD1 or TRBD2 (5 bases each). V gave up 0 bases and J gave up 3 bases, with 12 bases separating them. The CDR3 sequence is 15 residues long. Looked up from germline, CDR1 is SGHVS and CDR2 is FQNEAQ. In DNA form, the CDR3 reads TGTGCCAGCAGCTTAGCGGAGAGGGGCCGCTACGAGCAGTACTTC. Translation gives CASSLAERGRYEQYF.

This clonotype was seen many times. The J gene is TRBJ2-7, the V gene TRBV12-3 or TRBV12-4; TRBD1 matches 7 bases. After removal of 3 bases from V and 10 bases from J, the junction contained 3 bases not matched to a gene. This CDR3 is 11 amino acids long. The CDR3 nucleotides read TGTGCCAGCAGTTTCGGGACAGCCCAGTACTTC. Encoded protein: CASSFGTAQYF.

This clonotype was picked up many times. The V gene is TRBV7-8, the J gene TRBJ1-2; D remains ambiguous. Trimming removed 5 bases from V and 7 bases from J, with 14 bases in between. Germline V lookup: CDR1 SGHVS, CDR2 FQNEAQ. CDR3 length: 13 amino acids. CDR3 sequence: CASSQRRETGYTF. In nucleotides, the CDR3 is TGTGCCAGCAGCCAACGGCGGGAGACTGGCTACACCTTC.

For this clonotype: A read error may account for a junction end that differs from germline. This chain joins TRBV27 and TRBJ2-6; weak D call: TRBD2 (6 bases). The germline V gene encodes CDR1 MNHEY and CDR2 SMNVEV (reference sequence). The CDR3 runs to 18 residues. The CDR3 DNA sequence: TGTGCCAGCAGAATAAGCGGGCCCTTAATCTCTGGGGCCAACGGCCTGACTTTC. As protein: CASRISGPLISGANGLTF.

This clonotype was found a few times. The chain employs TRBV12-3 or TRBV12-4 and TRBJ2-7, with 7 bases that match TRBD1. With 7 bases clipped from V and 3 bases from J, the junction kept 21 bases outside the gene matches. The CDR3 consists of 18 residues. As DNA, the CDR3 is TGTGCCAGCACCAACCGTATCCAACTCCGGGACAGCCACTACGAGCAGTACTTC. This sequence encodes CASTNRIQLRDSHYEQYF.

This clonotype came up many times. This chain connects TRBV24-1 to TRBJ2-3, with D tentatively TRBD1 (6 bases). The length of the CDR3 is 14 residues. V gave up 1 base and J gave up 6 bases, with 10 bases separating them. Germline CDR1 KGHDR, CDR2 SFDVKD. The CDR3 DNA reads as TGTGCCACCAGTGATTTTTCCAGGGGTGATACGCAGTATTTT. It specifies CATSDFSRGDTQYF.

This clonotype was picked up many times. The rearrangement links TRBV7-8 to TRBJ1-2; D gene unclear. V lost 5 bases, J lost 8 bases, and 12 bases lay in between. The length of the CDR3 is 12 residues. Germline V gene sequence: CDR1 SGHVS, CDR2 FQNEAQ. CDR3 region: CASSQQTWGYTF. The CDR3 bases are TGTGCCAGCAGCCAACAGACCTGGGGCTACACCTTC.

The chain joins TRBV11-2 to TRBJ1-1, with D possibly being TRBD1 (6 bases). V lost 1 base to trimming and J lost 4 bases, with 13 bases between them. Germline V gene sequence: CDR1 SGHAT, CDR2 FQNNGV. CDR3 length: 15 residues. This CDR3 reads CASSLGTGIGTEAFF. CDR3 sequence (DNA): TGTGCCAGCAGCTTAGGAACAGGGATAGGCACTGAAGCTTTCTTT.

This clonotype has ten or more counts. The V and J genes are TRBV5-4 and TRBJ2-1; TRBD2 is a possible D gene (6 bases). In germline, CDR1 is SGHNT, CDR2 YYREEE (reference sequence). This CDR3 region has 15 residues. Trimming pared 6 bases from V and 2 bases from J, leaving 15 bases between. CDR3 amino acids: CASTLVGGPYNEQFF. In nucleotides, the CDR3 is TGTGCCAGCACCCTTGTGGGGGGACCCTACAATGAGCAGTTCTTC. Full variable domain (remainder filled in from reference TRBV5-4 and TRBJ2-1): ETGVTQSPTHLIKTRGQQVTLRCSSQSGHNTVSWYQQALGQGPQFIFQYYREEENGRGNFPPRFSGLQFPNYSSELNVNALELDDSALYLCASTLVGGPYNEQFFGPGTRLTVL.

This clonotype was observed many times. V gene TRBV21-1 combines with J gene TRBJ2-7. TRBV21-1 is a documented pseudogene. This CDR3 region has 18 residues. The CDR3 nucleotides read TGTGCCAGCAGCAAAGATTACAGCGTTCGAACCCAATCCTACGAGCAGTACTTC. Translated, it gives CASSKDYSVRTQSYEQYF.

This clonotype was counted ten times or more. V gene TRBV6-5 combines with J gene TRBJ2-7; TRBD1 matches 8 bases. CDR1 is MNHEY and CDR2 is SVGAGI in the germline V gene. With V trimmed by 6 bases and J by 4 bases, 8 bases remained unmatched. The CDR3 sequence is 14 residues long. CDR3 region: CASRPGQVGYEQYF. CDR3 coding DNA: TGTGCCAGCAGACCGGGACAGGTAGGGTACGAGCAGTACTTC.

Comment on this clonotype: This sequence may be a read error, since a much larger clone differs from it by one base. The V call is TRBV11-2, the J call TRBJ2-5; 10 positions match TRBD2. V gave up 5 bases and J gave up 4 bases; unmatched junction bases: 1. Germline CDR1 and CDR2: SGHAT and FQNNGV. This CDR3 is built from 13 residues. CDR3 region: CASSPSGRETQYF. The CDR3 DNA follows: TGTGCCAGCAGCCCTAGCGGGAGAGAGACCCAGTACTTC.

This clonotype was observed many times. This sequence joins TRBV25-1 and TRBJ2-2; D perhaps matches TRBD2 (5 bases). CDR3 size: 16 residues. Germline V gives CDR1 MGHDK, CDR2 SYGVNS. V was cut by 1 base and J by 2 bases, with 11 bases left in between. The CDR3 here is CASSESRVINTGELFF. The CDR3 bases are TGTGCCAGCAGTGAATCGCGGGTGATTAACACCGGGGAGCTGTTTTTT.

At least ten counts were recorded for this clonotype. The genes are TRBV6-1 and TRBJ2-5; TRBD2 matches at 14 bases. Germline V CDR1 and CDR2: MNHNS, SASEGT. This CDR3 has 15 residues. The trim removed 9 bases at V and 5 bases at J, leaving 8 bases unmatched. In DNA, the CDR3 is TGTGCCAGTGGACTAGCGGGAGGCCTAGTGGAGACCCAGTACTTC. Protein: CASGLAGGLVETQYF.

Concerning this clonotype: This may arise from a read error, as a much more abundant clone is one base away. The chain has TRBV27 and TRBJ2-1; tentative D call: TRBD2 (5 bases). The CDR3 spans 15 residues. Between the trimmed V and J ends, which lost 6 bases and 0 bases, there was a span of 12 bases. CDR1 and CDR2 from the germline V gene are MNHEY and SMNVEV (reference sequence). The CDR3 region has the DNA TGTGCCAGCAGGTTTCGGCGGGTCTCCTACAATGAGCAGTTCTTC. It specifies CASRFRRVSYNEQFF.

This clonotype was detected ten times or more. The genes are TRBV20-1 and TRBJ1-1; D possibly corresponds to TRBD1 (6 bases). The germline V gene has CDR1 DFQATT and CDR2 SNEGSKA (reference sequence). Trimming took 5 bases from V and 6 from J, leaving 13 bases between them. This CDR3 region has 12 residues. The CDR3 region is CSAAEGGPEAFF. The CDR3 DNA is TGCAGTGCTGCTGAGGGGGGACCTGAAGCTTTCTTT.

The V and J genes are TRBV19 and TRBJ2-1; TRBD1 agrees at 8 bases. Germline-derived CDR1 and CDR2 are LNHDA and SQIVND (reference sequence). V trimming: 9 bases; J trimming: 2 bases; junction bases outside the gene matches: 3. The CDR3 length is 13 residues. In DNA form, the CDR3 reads TGTGCCAGCGGACAGGGCCCCTACAATGAGCAGTTCTTC. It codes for CASGQGPYNEQFF.

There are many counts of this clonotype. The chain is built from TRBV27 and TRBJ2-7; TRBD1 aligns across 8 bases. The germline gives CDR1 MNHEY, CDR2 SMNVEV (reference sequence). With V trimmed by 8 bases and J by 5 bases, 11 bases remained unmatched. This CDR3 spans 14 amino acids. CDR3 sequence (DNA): TGTGCCAGCGGATCGGACAGGGAAGGGAACGAGCAGTACTTC. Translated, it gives CASGSDREGNEQYF.

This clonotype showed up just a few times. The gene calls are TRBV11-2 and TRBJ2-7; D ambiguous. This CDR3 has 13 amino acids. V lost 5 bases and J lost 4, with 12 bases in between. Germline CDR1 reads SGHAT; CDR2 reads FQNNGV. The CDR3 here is CASSPSGRYEQYF. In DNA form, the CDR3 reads TGTGCCAGCAGCCCGAGTGGGCGGTACGAGCAGTACTTC.

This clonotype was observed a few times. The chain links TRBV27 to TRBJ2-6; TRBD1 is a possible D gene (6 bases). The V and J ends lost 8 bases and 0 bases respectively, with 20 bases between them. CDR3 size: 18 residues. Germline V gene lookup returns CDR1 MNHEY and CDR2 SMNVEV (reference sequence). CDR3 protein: CASSPFRTASSGANVLTF. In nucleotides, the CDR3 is TGTGCCAGCTCCCCCTTTAGGACAGCGTCCTCTGGGGCCAACGTCCTGACTTTC.